This entry concerns a single T cell receptor (beta chain). The count of this clone is one. There is no known antigen for this receptor. No much larger clone exists at a distance of one base, and base qualities are not known. Whole blood was collected in K2EDTA tubes by collaborating institutions according to the institutions' own protocols. For TCRbeta analysis, collaborators shipped samples in one of three forms: frozen whole blood, isolated PBMCs, or DNA extracted from either of those sample types. The sample comes from a study of blood T cell repertoires in COVID-19 (dated by TCRdb to about 2020). Study-level background: Samples covering the acute and convalescent phases of COVID-19 were provided by collaborators in the United States, Italy and Spain. The prospective study material was composed of cDNA or gDNA derived from T cells, B-cell-depleted T cells, or PBMCs. Subjects who had been exposed to COVID-19, were actively infected with it, or had recovered from it provided the deeply sampled blood TCRbeta repertoires that made up the dataset. A freely available public database, intended as a resource for researchers studying the immune response to SARS-CoV-2, is where the repertoires were released. The samples were drawn from the first 160 participants of the ongoing ImmuneRACE study and from 1,200 or so subjects provided by 6 global collaborators. The sample metadata nearly always contained a de-identified subject ID, COVID-19 status, age in years and sex. HLA class I and class II types, where available, came from metadata supplied by the sample provider rather than from assay-based typing.

Points the paper makes about the study in general: Clinical and demographic metadata were provided uncurated, with the amount varying by source and participant.

The immunoSEQ Assay, a bias-controlled multiplex PCR, was used to amplify TCRbeta CDR3 regions from genomic DNA. In the source study's methods: Within the assay, amplification of reference gene primers was used to estimate how many nucleated cells each sample contained. To quantify the absolute abundance of each unique TCRbeta CDR3 rearrangement, sequence reads were collapsed and filtered. For each sample, productive Simpson clonality was calculated as the square root of Simpson's diversity index over productive rearrangements. TCRdb holds this immuneACCESS table with in-frame rearrangements only. Some clones are missing; in checked studies, unresolved V genes explain under half, and the rest has no known cause. D and trimming were read from the DNA, whereas the V and J calls and clone size are those reported in that table. Present in this sample are 70,000 to 100,000 clones, roughly 88% of which were seen just once. The top ten clonotypes cover about 2.9% of the sample.

The CDR3 spans 17 residues, from the cysteine through the phenylalanine. The read is trimmed to its CDR3 DNA, 51 bases read in frame from base 1. Clipping removes 4 bases from V and 5 bases from J, with 15 as the unmatched junction base count. The germline V gene (reference sequence) sets CDR1 to MNHEY and CDR2 to SMNVEV. The sequence derives from an elderly woman with acute or convalescent COVID-19. The chain is assembled from TRBV27 and TRBJ2-5; the junction holds 8 bases that match TRBD2. Source material: peripheral blood. CDR3 sequence: CASSSRTSTSLWETQYF. Read as DNA, the sequence is TGTGCCAGCAGTTCCCGGACTAGCACAAGCCTTTGGGAGACCCAGTACTTC.